Sequencing of this T cell receptor (beta chain) was carried out in a study of shared clonotypes between healthy human individuals. The CDR3 runs 16 residues. Germline assignment: CDR1 LNHDA and CDR2 SQIVND (reference sequence). V lost 6 bases and J lost 1, with 16 bases in between. There were only Caucasian adults among the donors, and all lived in Nashville, Tennessee. Subsets obtained from CD4+ cells comprised CD45RA+ naive and CD45RA-negative memory cells. Original processing notes: Junction-only sequences produced by ImmunoSEQ had no quality scores, so filtering differed. TCRdb's copy holds only in-frame clones and misses some; the assay was immunoSEQ multiplex PCR. Clone size and the V and J calls come from that table; the DNA yielded D and trimming. The sample yields about 1.5 million clones, 98% seen once.

The genes are TRBV19 and TRBJ1-3; no reliable D call. The receptor was derived from a man younger than 40 in good health. The sequenced material came from naive CD4+ T cells sorted from blood. Subset specified: CD45RA+ positively selected. CDR3 nucleotide sequence: TGTGCCAGTAGGGTTACACATCTTATGTCTGGAAACACCATATATTTT. It yields the protein CASRVTHLMSGNTIYF.